A selection of T cell receptor beta chains follows, all from one sample in a study of liver allograft versus peripheral blood T cells. TCRdb analysed the reads with MiXCR anew, one entry per CDR3 protein. The sample holds 2,500 to 3,500 distinct CDR3 sequences; about 14% are singletons and the top ten take over 40%. Receptors originate from a human patient who had a liver transplant. The graft donor may have given rise to some T cells. Each CDR3 is given with its conserved first and last residue. D genes are given only for firm matches. Rows may omit the clone size; those that give it use once, few, many or a size class.

d_gene	abundance	v_gene	j_gene	CDR3aa	CDR3nt
-	many	TRBV27	TRBJ2-2	CASSSFGATGELFF	TGTGCCAGCAGTTCATTCGGGGCCACCGGGGAGCTGTTTTTT
-	many	TRBV9	TRBJ1-6	CASSFPDGPLSPLHF	TGTGCCAGCAGCTTCCCGGACGGCCCTCTCTCACCCCTCCACTTT
TRBD1	-	TRBV4-3	TRBJ1-6	CASRQGLHSPLHF	TGCGCCAGCAGACAGGGGTTACATTCACCCCTCCACTTT
-	few	TRBV27	TRBJ2-5	CASSPGPAGETQYF	TGTGCCAGCAGTCCGGGCCCGGCAGGAGAGACCCAGTACTTC
-	few	TRBV6-2/TRBV6-3	TRBJ2-7	CASSYGSGETYEQYF	TGTGCCAGCAGTTACGGAAGCGGCGAGACCTACGAGCAGTACTTC
-	-	TRBV9	TRBJ1-1	CASSPRGMNTEAFF	TGTGCCAGCAGCCCGAGGGGAATGAACACTGAAGCTTTCTTT
TRBD1	few	TRBV20-1	TRBJ1-2	CSARGDRGLGYGYTF	TGCAGTGCTAGAGGGGACAGGGGGCTCGGCTATGGCTACACCTTC
TRBD1	-	TRBV9	TRBJ2-2	CASSVGRDRVNTGELFF	TGTGCCAGCAGCGTAGGCCGGGACAGGGTCAACACCGGGGAGCTGTTTTTT
-	medium-sized	TRBV6-6	TRBJ1-2	CAIPGRANYGYTF	TGTGCCATCCCCGGGAGGGCGAACTATGGCTACACCTTC
TRBD2	-	TRBV28	TRBJ2-2	CASRPGASGFNTGELFF	TGTGCCAGCAGGCCCGGGGCTAGCGGGTTTAACACCGGGGAGCTGTTTTTT
TRBD2	many	TRBV6-2/TRBV6-3	TRBJ2-1	CASGFLAGALGEQFF	TGTGCCAGCGGATTCCTAGCGGGAGCGCTTGGTGAGCAGTTCTTC
-	-	TRBV27	TRBJ2-5	CASSLGETQYF	TGTGCCAGCAGTTTAGGGGAGACCCAGTACTTC
TRBD1	many	TRBV9	TRBJ1-1	CASSPGQHTEAFF	TGTGCCAGCAGCCCGGGACAGCACACTGAAGCTTTCTTT
-	medium-sized	TRBV28	TRBJ2-7	CASSFSGSYEQYF	TGTGCCAGCAGTTTTAGCGGTTCCTACGAGCAGTACTTC
TRBD1	-	TRBV2	TRBJ1-2	CASSEVPGEVGTGEYGYTF	TGTGCCAGCAGTGAAGTCCCCGGGGAAGTCGGGACAGGAGAGTATGGCTACACCTTC
-	many	TRBV27	TRBJ2-5	CASSLLGAGETQYF	TGTGCCAGCAGTTTATTGGGGGCAGGGGAGACCCAGTACTTC
-	many	TRBV24-1	TRBJ2-1	CATSDFRQGNEQFF	TGTGCCACCAGTGATTTTCGGCAGGGCAATGAGCAGTTCTTC
-	few	TRBV27	TRBJ1-5	CASRGESYSNQPQHF	TGTGCCAGCAGGGGGGAGTCCTATAGCAATCAGCCCCAGCATTTT
-	medium-sized	TRBV10-3	TRBJ1-1	CAISESVRGGHEAFF	TGTGCCATCAGTGAGTCGGTACGGGGCGGACATGAAGCTTTCTTT
TRBD1	medium-sized	TRBV29-1	TRBJ2-7	CSVDAPGQGSYEQYF	TGCAGCGTTGATGCACCGGGACAGGGCTCCTACGAGCAGTACTTC
TRBD1	large	TRBV19	TRBJ2-7	CASSGRGLGYEQYF	TGTGCCAGTAGCGGCAGGGGGCTAGGCTACGAGCAGTACTTC
TRBD1	few	TRBV3-1	TRBJ1-5	CASSQEPGQGLPQHF	TGTGCCAGCAGCCAAGAACCGGGACAGGGGTTGCCCCAGCATTTT
-	-	TRBV20-1	TRBJ1-2	CSASPNYGYTF	TGCAGTGCTAGCCCTAACTATGGCTACACCTTC
TRBD2	many	TRBV5-6	TRBJ2-1	CASSPGLAGGISYNEQFF	TGTGCCAGCAGCCCGGGACTAGCGGGGGGCATCTCCTACAATGAGCAGTTCTTC
TRBD1	few	TRBV2	TRBJ2-7	CASSVGQGPLGEQYF	TGTGCCAGCAGTGTTGGACAGGGTCCCTTGGGGGAGCAGTACTTC
-	few	TRBV20-1	TRBJ1-2	CSAPVWDGYTF	TGCAGTGCTCCGGTCTGGGATGGCTACACCTTC
-	medium-sized	TRBV14	TRBJ2-7	CASRLGGAYEQYF	TGTGCCAGCCGCTTGGGGGGAGCCTACGAGCAGTACTTC
-	many	TRBV7-9	TRBJ1-5	CASSYDTGSEPQHF	TGTGCCAGCAGTTATGACACCGGATCGGAACCCCAGCATTTT
-	few	TRBV28	TRBJ1-1	CASSLVLRDTEAFF	TGTGCCAGCAGTTTAGTCCTTAGGGACACTGAAGCTTTCTTT